This is a list of T cell receptor beta chains from one sample in a study of shared clonotypes between healthy human individuals. The repertoire was sequenced with immunoSEQ multiplex PCR; TCRdb's copy has only in-frame clones and lacks some. The sample records more than 2 million clones, around 93% being singletons. What was sequenced was naive CD8+ T cells from PBMCs. The receptors come from a man aged 18 to 29 in good health. Some clones in this sample may be carry-over from other donors' samples. Both conserved end residues are part of each CDR3. The order of the fields is V gene, J gene, D gene, clone size, CDR3 DNA, CDR3 protein. D genes are given only for firm matches. A clone size is listed for some rows: how often the clone was seen (once, few, many), or a class if it is expanded.

V gene: TRBV5-6
J gene: TRBJ2-1
D gene: NA
clone size: NA
CDR3 DNA: TGTGCCAGCAGCCCCGGACCCAATGAGCAGTTCTTC
CDR3 protein: CASSPGPNEQFF

V gene: TRBV4-1
J gene: TRBJ2-7
D gene: NA
clone size: NA
CDR3 DNA: TGCGCCAGCAGCCAAGACTCGACAGGAACCTCCTACGAGCAGTACTTC
CDR3 protein: CASSQDSTGTSYEQYF

V gene: TRBV28
J gene: TRBJ2-7
D gene: TRBD1
clone size: NA
CDR3 DNA: TGTGCCACCCAACGGGGGACAGGGGACGACGAGCAGTACTTC
CDR3 protein: CATQRGTGDDEQYF

V gene: TRBV7-9
J gene: TRBJ2-1
D gene: NA
clone size: NA
CDR3 DNA: TGTGCCAGCAGCTTAGCGCATAGGACTTCGTCCTACAATGAGCAGTTCTTC
CDR3 protein: CASSLAHRTSSYNEQFF

V gene: TRBV7-9
J gene: TRBJ2-3
D gene: NA
clone size: NA
CDR3 DNA: TGTGCCAGTAACCCGTACCCCAGAAACACAGATACGCAGTATTTT
CDR3 protein: CASNPYPRNTDTQYF

V gene: TRBV29-1
J gene: TRBJ2-7
D gene: TRBD1
clone size: NA
CDR3 DNA: TGCAGCATCCGGACAGGAGACTCCTACGAGCAGTACTTC
CDR3 protein: CSIRTGDSYEQYF

V gene: TRBV11-2
J gene: TRBJ2-7
D gene: NA
clone size: NA
CDR3 DNA: TGTGCCAGCAGCCAGAGGGGGGAGATGCAGTACTTC
CDR3 protein: CASSQRGEMQYF

V gene: TRBV7-9
J gene: TRBJ2-7
D gene: NA
clone size: NA
CDR3 DNA: TGTGCCAGCAGCTCCCGAGGTCCGGACTCTTACTACGAGCAGTACTTC
CDR3 protein: CASSSRGPDSYYEQYF

V gene: TRBV7-9
J gene: TRBJ2-7
D gene: NA
clone size: NA
CDR3 DNA: TGTGCCAGCAGACAGGAGGGCCGGTACGAGCAGTACTTC
CDR3 protein: CASRQEGRYEQYF

V gene: TRBV27
J gene: TRBJ2-3
D gene: NA
clone size: NA
CDR3 DNA: TGTGCCAGCAGTGGGTTGGGGACGGCAGATACGCAGTATTTT
CDR3 protein: CASSGLGTADTQYF

V gene: TRBV7-9
J gene: TRBJ1-2
D gene: TRBD1
clone size: NA
CDR3 DNA: TGTGCCAGCAGCCCTTCAGGGGGCACGATAGGCTACACCTTC
CDR3 protein: CASSPSGGTIGYTF

V gene: TRBV27
J gene: TRBJ2-1
D gene: TRBD2
clone size: NA
CDR3 DNA: TGTGCCAGCAGTTTGCTAGCGGGATACAATGAGCAGTTCTTC
CDR3 protein: CASSLLAGYNEQFF

V gene: TRBV11-2
J gene: TRBJ2-1
D gene: NA
clone size: once
CDR3 DNA: TGTGCCAGCAGCCCATCAGGGGAGGTTTACAATGAGCAGTTCTTC
CDR3 protein: CASSPSGEVYNEQFF

V gene: TRBV27
J gene: TRBJ2-7
D gene: NA
clone size: once
CDR3 DNA: TGTGCCAGCAGTCCCAACGAGTACGAGCAGTACTTC
CDR3 protein: CASSPNEYEQYF

V gene: TRBV2
J gene: TRBJ2-2
D gene: TRBD1
clone size: once
CDR3 DNA: TGTGCCAGCAGTGGCTTGACTGCAGGGGGCGCCACCGGGGAGCTGTTTTTT
CDR3 protein: CASSGLTAGGATGELFF

V gene: TRBV10-3
J gene: TRBJ2-7
D gene: TRBD2
clone size: NA
CDR3 DNA: TGTGCCATCACGAGAGGTAGCGGGAGGGCCTCCGAGCAGTACTTC
CDR3 protein: CAITRGSGRASEQYF

V gene: TRBV4-1
J gene: TRBJ2-7
D gene: NA
clone size: NA
CDR3 DNA: TGCGCCAGCAGCCAAGATTCGAGTGCGTCCGACGAGCAGTACTTC
CDR3 protein: CASSQDSSASDEQYF

V gene: TRBV9
J gene: TRBJ2-7
D gene: TRBD2
clone size: NA
CDR3 DNA: TGTGCCAGCAGCGTTGGGGCGGGAGGAGGGTACGAGCAGTACTTC
CDR3 protein: CASSVGAGGGYEQYF

V gene: TRBV19
J gene: TRBJ1-2
D gene: NA
clone size: NA
CDR3 DNA: TGTGCCAGTAGCCGTCGGCTCTTATGGGGCTACACCTTC
CDR3 protein: CASSRRLLWGYTF

V gene: TRBV4-1
J gene: TRBJ2-7
D gene: TRBD2
clone size: NA
CDR3 DNA: TGCGCCAGCAGCCAAGTTAGCGGGGCCTCCTACGAGCAGTACTTC
CDR3 protein: CASSQVSGASYEQYF

V gene: TRBV11-2
J gene: TRBJ1-4
D gene: NA
clone size: NA
CDR3 DNA: TGTGCCAGCAGCCAAAACGGCAGGACAACTAATGAAAAACTGTTTTTT
CDR3 protein: CASSQNGRTTNEKLFF

V gene: TRBV2
J gene: TRBJ2-3
D gene: NA
clone size: NA
CDR3 DNA: TGTGCCAGCAGTGTGGGGGGGACAGTCCGCACAGATACGCAGTATTTT
CDR3 protein: CASSVGGTVRTDTQYF

V gene: TRBV11-1
J gene: TRBJ1-1
D gene: NA
clone size: NA
CDR3 DNA: TGTGCCAGCAGCGACCGGGACCGTGGTGGGGGGACTGAAGCTTTCTTT
CDR3 protein: CASSDRDRGGGTEAFF

V gene: TRBV27
J gene: TRBJ1-1
D gene: NA
clone size: NA
CDR3 DNA: TGTGCCAGCAGCCTCAACCAAGGGATGAACACTGAAGCTTTCTTT
CDR3 protein: CASSLNQGMNTEAFF

V gene: TRBV9
J gene: TRBJ2-3
D gene: NA
clone size: NA
CDR3 DNA: TGTGCCAGCAGCGTCCTGGGTACAAGAGATACGCAGTATTTT
CDR3 protein: CASSVLGTRDTQYF

V gene: TRBV9
J gene: TRBJ2-3
D gene: NA
clone size: NA
CDR3 DNA: TGTGCCGCGGGGGCAGGGGAAGGGACAGATACGCAGTATTTT
CDR3 protein: CAAGAGEGTDTQYF

V gene: TRBV29-1
J gene: TRBJ2-1
D gene: TRBD2
clone size: NA
CDR3 DNA: TGCAGCGTCCAGTGGGCGGGAGGTCGCTACAATGAGCAGTTCTTC
CDR3 protein: CSVQWAGGRYNEQFF

V gene: TRBV7-3
J gene: TRBJ2-2
D gene: NA
clone size: NA
CDR3 DNA: TGTGCCGGCCATTGGGAAAAAATACCCACCGGGGAGCTGTTTTTT
CDR3 protein: CAGHWEKIPTGELFF

V gene: TRBV29-1
J gene: TRBJ2-1
D gene: TRBD1
clone size: NA
CDR3 DNA: TGCAGCGTAGAGGGACAGGGGGCTTACAATGAGCAGTTCTTC
CDR3 protein: CSVEGQGAYNEQFF

V gene: TRBV6-5
J gene: TRBJ2-7
D gene: NA
clone size: NA
CDR3 DNA: TGTGCCAGCAGTTACAGTAACTCGGCAGACGAGCAGTACTTC
CDR3 protein: CASSYSNSADEQYF

V gene: TRBV7-2
J gene: TRBJ1-1
D gene: TRBD1
clone size: once
CDR3 DNA: TGTGCCAGCAGCTCGGCAATCCCGGGACAGGGAACGAACACTGAAGCTTTCTTT
CDR3 protein: CASSSAIPGQGTNTEAFF

V gene: TRBV29-1
J gene: TRBJ1-1
D gene: NA
clone size: NA
CDR3 DNA: TGCAGCGTTGCATTTTTTGTGGCGAACACTGAAGCTTTCTTT
CDR3 protein: CSVAFFVANTEAFF

V gene: TRBV28
J gene: TRBJ1-2
D gene: NA
clone size: NA
CDR3 DNA: TGTGCCAGCAGTTTGAGTTGGGATCCCAGGGCTAACTATGGCTACACCTTC
CDR3 protein: CASSLSWDPRANYGYTF

V gene: TRBV7-2
J gene: TRBJ2-3
D gene: NA
clone size: NA
CDR3 DNA: TGTGCCAGCAGCTTAGAGTGGGGTTCTGGCACAGATACGCAGTATTTT
CDR3 protein: CASSLEWGSGTDTQYF

V gene: TRBV4-3
J gene: TRBJ2-5
D gene: TRBD1
clone size: NA
CDR3 DNA: TGCGCCAGCAGCCAACAACAGGGGTCGCGCAGGACCCAGTACTTC
CDR3 protein: CASSQQQGSRRTQYF

V gene: TRBV18
J gene: TRBJ2-7
D gene: TRBD2
clone size: once
CDR3 DNA: TGTGCCAGCTCACCCAGAACTAGCGGGGCCACCTACGAGCAGTACTTC
CDR3 protein: CASSPRTSGATYEQYF

V gene: TRBV9
J gene: TRBJ2-1
D gene: TRBD2
clone size: NA
CDR3 DNA: TGTGCCAGCAGCGTAGTGGCGGGAGCAGCCTACAATGAGCAGTTCTTC
CDR3 protein: CASSVVAGAAYNEQFF

V gene: TRBV7-9
J gene: TRBJ2-7
D gene: NA
clone size: NA
CDR3 DNA: TGTGCCAGCAGCTTGGTCAGGGACGAGCAGTACTTC
CDR3 protein: CASSLVRDEQYF

V gene: TRBV7-9
J gene: TRBJ2-1
D gene: NA
clone size: once
CDR3 DNA: TGTGCCAGCAGCTTAAGATACAATGAGCAGTTCTTC
CDR3 protein: CASSLRYNEQFF

V gene: TRBV30
J gene: TRBJ2-5
D gene: NA
clone size: NA
CDR3 DNA: TGTGCCTGGAGTCAGGGGCTCCAAGAGACCCAGTACTTC
CDR3 protein: CAWSQGLQETQYF

V gene: TRBV28
J gene: TRBJ2-1
D gene: TRBD2
clone size: NA
CDR3 DNA: TGTGCCAGCAGTTCGCCCGAACTAGCGGGAGGATCGGGGGTGTACAATGAGCAGTTCTTC
CDR3 protein: CASSSPELAGGSGVYNEQFF

V gene: TRBV28
J gene: TRBJ1-5
D gene: NA
clone size: NA
CDR3 DNA: TGTGCCAGCAGTCCGACAGGTGGAGGAATTTTTAGCAATCAGCCCCAGCATTTT
CDR3 protein: CASSPTGGGIFSNQPQHF

V gene: TRBV7-9
J gene: TRBJ1-5
D gene: NA
clone size: NA
CDR3 DNA: TGTGCCAGCAGCCCCGACCTGGGGATCGGTCAGCCCCAGCATTTT
CDR3 protein: CASSPDLGIGQPQHF

V gene: TRBV5-1
J gene: TRBJ2-1
D gene: NA
clone size: NA
CDR3 DNA: TGCGCCAGCAGCGCGGCCGGCCATGAGCAGTTCTTC
CDR3 protein: CASSAAGHEQFF

V gene: TRBV16
J gene: TRBJ2-3
D gene: NA
clone size: NA
CDR3 DNA: TGTGCCAGCAGAAGCGTTGGGGAAACCCCGACAGATACGCAGTATTTT
CDR3 protein: CASRSVGETPTDTQYF

V gene: TRBV7-9
J gene: TRBJ1-1
D gene: NA
clone size: NA
CDR3 DNA: TGTGCCAGCAGTCGAGATATAGGAGCTTTCTTT
CDR3 protein: CASSRDIGAFF

V gene: TRBV28
J gene: TRBJ1-2
D gene: NA
clone size: NA
CDR3 DNA: TGTGCCAGCAGAGGGACCGAGACTAACTATGGCTACACCTTC
CDR3 protein: CASRGTETNYGYTF

V gene: TRBV6-1
J gene: TRBJ2-7
D gene: TRBD1
clone size: NA
CDR3 DNA: TGTGCCAGCACCGGACAGGGGATCCACGAGCAGTACTTC
CDR3 protein: CASTGQGIHEQYF

V gene: TRBV11-2
J gene: TRBJ2-2
D gene: NA
clone size: NA
CDR3 DNA: TGTGCCAGCAGCTTAGTAGGGGGGAACACCGGGGAGCTGTTTTTT
CDR3 protein: CASSLVGGNTGELFF

V gene: TRBV9
J gene: TRBJ2-1
D gene: TRBD2
clone size: NA
CDR3 DNA: TGTGCCAGCAGCGTATCTCCCCGACTAGCGGGAAGTAATGAGCAGTTCTTC
CDR3 protein: CASSVSPRLAGSNEQFF

V gene: TRBV13
J gene: TRBJ2-5
D gene: NA
clone size: NA
CDR3 DNA: TGTGCCAGCAGCTTTGCGACGACGGGGGAGACCCAGTACTTC
CDR3 protein: CASSFATTGETQYF

V gene: TRBV7-8
J gene: TRBJ2-7
D gene: NA
clone size: NA
CDR3 DNA: TGTGCCAGCAGCTTCGCACTAACGAGCTTTGAGCAGTACTTC
CDR3 protein: CASSFALTSFEQYF

V gene: TRBV5-4
J gene: TRBJ2-7
D gene: NA
clone size: NA
CDR3 DNA: TGTGCCAGCAGCGGAGGCAGGGCCTACGAGCAGTACTTC
CDR3 protein: CASSGGRAYEQYF

V gene: TRBV4-1
J gene: TRBJ2-3
D gene: NA
clone size: NA
CDR3 DNA: TGCGCCAGCAGCCAAGGCCCAGGGTGGGATACGCAGTATTTT
CDR3 protein: CASSQGPGWDTQYF

V gene: TRBV9
J gene: TRBJ2-2
D gene: TRBD2
clone size: NA
CDR3 DNA: TGTGCCAGCAGCGTATCCCGGGAGGGCCAGAACACCGGGGAGCTGTTTTTT
CDR3 protein: CASSVSREGQNTGELFF